This T cell receptor (beta chain) comes out of a study of blood T cell repertoires in COVID-19. At the level of the study: The United States, Italy and Spain were the sources of the acute and convalescent COVID-19 samples.

The CDR3 runs to 18 residues. V was pared by 1 base and J by 1 base, with 8 bases of the junction left unmatched. Germline V gene data show CDR1 as LGHNA and CDR2 as YSLEER. The protocol was immunoSEQ multiplex PCR, while the TCRdb copy is restricted to in-frame clones and leaves out a portion. The sample has around 370,000 clones; 88% are singletons. This TCR came from a woman aged 18-29 years who had recovered from COVID-19. The rearrangement joins TRBV4-3 to TRBJ2-3; 10 bases match TRBD2. The sequenced material came from PBMCs or T cells enriched from blood (not recorded which). CDR3 amino acids: CASSQAPSSGGRTDTQYF. The CDR3 bases are TGCGCCAGCAGCCAAGCCCCTTCTAGCGGGGGCCGCACAGATACGCAGTATTTT.